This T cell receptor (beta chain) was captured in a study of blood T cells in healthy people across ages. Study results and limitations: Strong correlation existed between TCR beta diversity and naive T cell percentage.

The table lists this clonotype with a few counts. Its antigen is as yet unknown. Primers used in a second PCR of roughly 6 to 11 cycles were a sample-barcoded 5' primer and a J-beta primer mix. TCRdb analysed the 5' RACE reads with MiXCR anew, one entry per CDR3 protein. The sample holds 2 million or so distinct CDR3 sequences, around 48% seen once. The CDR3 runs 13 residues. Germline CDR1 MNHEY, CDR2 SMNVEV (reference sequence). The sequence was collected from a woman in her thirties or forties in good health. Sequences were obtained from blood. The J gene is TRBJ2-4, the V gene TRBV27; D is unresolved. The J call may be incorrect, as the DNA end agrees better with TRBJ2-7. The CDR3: CASSPSSPYEQYF. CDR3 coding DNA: TGTGCCAGCAGTCCATCTTCCCCCTACGAGCAGTACTTC.